The rows below give T cell receptor beta chains drawn from one sample of a study of blood T cells in healthy people across ages. TCRdb passed the 5' RACE reads through MiXCR, listing each CDR3 protein once. The sample records about 590,000 distinct CDR3 sequences, approximately 30% being singletons. The sequencing sample was made of blood. These receptor sequences come from a woman at least 80 years old in good health. Both conserved end residues are part of each CDR3. The D gene is left open where the match is weak. Some rows have no size entry. The others give once, few or many, or a class for an expanded clone.

d_gene	v_gene	j_gene	abundance	CDR3aa	CDR3nt
TRBD2	TRBV4-2	TRBJ2-1	.	CASSQDTSEGVEQFF	TGTGCCAGCAGCCAAGATACTAGCGAAGGTGTTGAGCAGTTCTTC
.	TRBV28	TRBJ1-2	many	CASSLSKSGGYTF	TGTGCCAGCAGTTTGTCCAAGTCGGGAGGCTACACCTTC
.	TRBV6-1	TRBJ1-6	many	CASSENIIDGENSPLHF	TGTGCCAGCAGTGAAAATATAATCGATGGGGAGAATTCACCCCTCCACTTT
TRBD2	TRBV5-1	TRBJ2-1	.	CASSKKTSGKSNEQFF	TGCGCCAGCAGCAAGAAGACTAGCGGGAAAAGCAATGAGCAGTTCTTC
.	TRBV5-1	TRBJ1-1	many	CASSLEGLNTEAFF	TGTGCCAGCAGCTTAGAAGGACTCAACACCGAAGCTTTCTTT
.	TRBV2	TRBJ1-3	.	CASGTFNSGNTIYF	TGTGCCAGCGGGACGTTTAACTCTGGAAACACCATATATTTT
.	TRBV7-8	TRBJ2-7	many	CASSLARGFPNSPLEQYF	TGTGCCAGCAGCTTAGCCCGGGGCTTTCCCAACTCTCCCCTCGAGCAGTACTTC
.	TRBV7-3	TRBJ2-7	.	CASAGIRDNERYF	TGTGCCAGCGCCGGGATTAGGGACAATGAGCGGTACTTC
TRBD2	TRBV7-9	TRBJ2-3	once	CASSGRIAGGSTDTQYF	TGTGCCAGCAGTGGTCGGATAGCGGGAGGGTCCACAGATACGCAGTATTTT
TRBD1	TRBV5-1	TRBJ1-1	few	CASQRTGDTNEAFF	TGCGCCAGCCAACGGACAGGAGATACTAATGAAGCTTTCTTT
TRBD2	TRBV20-1	TRBJ2-1	few	CSARDTGPAGEEGNEQFF	TGCAGTGCTAGAGATACAGGGCCAGCGGGGGAAGAGGGGAATGAGCAGTTCTTC
TRBD2	TRBV12-3/TRBV12-4	TRBJ2-7	many	CASSFGTRGYEQYF	TGTGCCAGCAGTTTCGGGACTAGGGGCTACGAGCAGTACTTC
.	TRBV7-2	TRBJ1-5	few	CASSWGRGGNQPQHF	TGTGCCAGCAGCTGGGGGAGGGGTGGCAATCAGCCCCAGCATTTT
.	TRBV4-1	TRBJ2-7	.	CASSSQDPGTLYEQYF	TGCGCCAGCAGCTCACAAGACCCCGGAACACTCTACGAGCAGTACTTC
.	TRBV12-3/TRBV12-4	TRBJ2-3	few	CASSFSVSSDDTQYF	TGTGCCAGCAGTTTTTCGGTTTCTTCGGATGATACGCAGTATTTT
TRBD1	TRBV11-2	TRBJ2-7	.	CASRGDRGLQSSYNEQYF	TGTGCCAGCAGAGGGGACAGGGGGCTACAAAGCTCCTACAATGAGCAGTACTTC
.	TRBV5-1	TRBJ1-1	few	CASSTGRLNTEAFF	TGCGCCAGCAGCACGGGTAGGCTGAACACTGAAGCTTTCTTT
TRBD2	TRBV20-1	TRBJ2-1	.	CSARHLAGGPYNEQFF	TGCAGTGCTAGACATCTAGCGGGGGGACCCTACAATGAGCAGTTCTTC
.	TRBV5-1	TRBJ2-7	.	CASSFRPAYEQYF	TGCGCCAGCAGCTTCCGTCCTGCCTACGAGCAGTACTTC
TRBD2	TRBV4-2	TRBJ2-3	.	CASSQDSSGGWADTQYF	TGTGCCAGCAGCCAAGATTCTAGCGGGGGATGGGCAGATACGCAGTATTTT
.	TRBV5-1	TRBJ2-2	few	CASLRGPSNTGELFF	TGCGCCAGCCTCCGGGGCCCATCGAACACCGGGGAGCTGTTTTTT
.	TRBV7-8	TRBJ2-7	.	CASSARLGSSYNEQYF	TGTGCCAGCAGCGCCCGACTAGGTAGCTCCTACAATGAGCAGTACTTC
.	TRBV20-1	TRBJ2-5	many	CSARDSSLTGETQYF	TGCAGTGCTAGAGATTCTAGTTTAACGGGAGAGACCCAGTACTTC
.	TRBV11-2	TRBJ2-5	many	CASSREQETQYF	TGTGCCAGCAGTCGGGAGCAAGAGACCCAGTACTTC
TRBD1	TRBV5-6	TRBJ2-4	few	CASSGRGQGQNIQYF	TGTGCCAGCAGCGGGCGGGGACAGGGACAAAACATTCAGTACTTC
.	TRBV19	TRBJ1-5	.	CASSIREVGNQPQHF	TGTGCCAGTAGTATCCGGGAGGTGGGCAATCAGCCCCAGCATTTT
TRBD2	TRBV25-1	TRBJ2-1	many	CASSDSTSGGAGRSEQFF	TGTGCCAGCAGTGACTCCACTAGCGGGGGGGCAGGTAGGAGTGAGCAGTTCTTC
TRBD2	TRBV2	TRBJ2-7	many	CASTGRTSMGEQYF	TGTGCCAGCACTGGGCGGACTAGCATGGGCGAGCAGTACTTC
TRBD1	TRBV10-3	TRBJ1-2	many	CAISESTGAYYGYTF	TGTGCCATCAGTGAGTCAACAGGGGCCTACTATGGCTACACCTTC
.	TRBV5-1	TRBJ2-6	many	CASQTHTGFTGANVLTF	TGCGCCAGCCAGACTCATACAGGGTTTACTGGGGCCAACGTCCTGACTTTC
.	TRBV20-1	TRBJ2-1	many	CSARDLPYNEQFF	TGCAGTGCTAGAGATCTCCCCTACAATGAGCAGTTCTTC
TRBD2	TRBV25-1	TRBJ2-7	few	CASSEGSGGPFYEQYF	TGTGCCAGCAGTGAAGGGAGCGGGGGGCCCTTCTACGAGCAGTACTTC
.	TRBV2	TRBJ2-7	.	CASSENEAGDYEQYF	TGTGCCAGCAGTGAAAATGAGGCAGGCGACTACGAGCAGTACTTC
.	TRBV5-1	TRBJ2-1	few	CASSSTSGSYSEQFF	TGCGCCAGCAGCTCCACGAGCGGGTCATACAGTGAGCAGTTCTTC
TRBD1	TRBV20-1	TRBJ1-2	.	CSARKTGGHGCTF	TGCAGTGCTAGAAAAACAGGGGGGCATGGCTGCACCTTC
.	TRBV5-1	TRBJ2-7	.	CASNKDSRLSEQYF	TGCGCCAGCAACAAGGACTCCCGGTTGAGCGAGCAGTACTTC
TRBD1	TRBV10-3	TRBJ1-1	many	CAIRGQGWSTEAFF	TGTGCCATCAGAGGACAGGGTTGGTCGACTGAAGCTTTCTTT
.	TRBV30	TRBJ2-5	many	CAWNRYQETQYF	TGTGCCTGGAATCGCTACCAAGAGACCCAGTACTTC
.	TRBV5-1	TRBJ1-1	many	CASSLARTSGNTEAFF	TGCGCCAGCAGCTTAGCCCGGACATCCGGGAACACTGAAGCTTTCTTT
.	TRBV4-3	TRBJ1-2	many	CASSQGVGVDYGYTF	TGCGCCAGCAGCCAAGGAGTGGGTGTGGACTATGGCTACACCTTC
TRBD2	TRBV9	TRBJ2-3	many	CASSPRERGGADTQYF	TGTGCCAGCAGCCCCCGGGAGCGGGGGGGGGCAGATACGCAGTATTTT
.	TRBV19	TRBJ2-2	.	CASSIGTIPTGELFF	TGTGCCAGTAGTATCGGGACAATACCCACCGGGGAGCTGTTTTTT
.	TRBV5-6	TRBJ1-1	few	CASSFLSGVNTEAFF	TGTGCCAGCAGCTTTCTCAGCGGGGTGAACACTGAAGCTTTCTTT
TRBD2	TRBV20-1	TRBJ2-1	many	CSARLAGEGEQFF	TGCAGTGCTAGATTAGCGGGGGAAGGTGAGCAGTTCTTC
TRBD1	TRBV6-6	TRBJ2-1	many	CASRDPPGTGDDNEQFF	TGTGCCAGCAGAGACCCCCCCGGGACAGGGGATGACAATGAGCAGTTCTTC
.	TRBV9	TRBJ1-6	few	CASSAYRERESPLHF	TGTGCCAGCAGCGCGTACAGGGAAAGGGAGTCACCCCTCCACTTT
.	TRBV24-1	TRBJ2-1	many	CATSDPAAGTPYNEQFF	TGTGCCACCAGTGATCCTGCTGCGGGGACACCCTACAATGAGCAGTTCTTC